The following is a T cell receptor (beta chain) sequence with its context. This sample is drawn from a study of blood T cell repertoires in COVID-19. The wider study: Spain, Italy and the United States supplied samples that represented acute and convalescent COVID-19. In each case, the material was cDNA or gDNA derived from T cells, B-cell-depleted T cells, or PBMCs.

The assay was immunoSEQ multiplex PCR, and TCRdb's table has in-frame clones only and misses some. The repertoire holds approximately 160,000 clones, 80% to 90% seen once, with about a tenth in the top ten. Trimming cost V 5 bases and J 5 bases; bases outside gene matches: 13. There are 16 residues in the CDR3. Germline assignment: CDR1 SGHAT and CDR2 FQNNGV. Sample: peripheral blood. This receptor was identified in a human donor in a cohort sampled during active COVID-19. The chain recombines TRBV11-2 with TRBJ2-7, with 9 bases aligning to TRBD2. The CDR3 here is CASSPKVGGGGDEQYF. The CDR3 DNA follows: TGTGCCAGCAGCCCAAAGGTGGGCGGGGGGGGCGACGAGCAGTACTTC.